This TCR beta chain came from a study of blood T cell repertoires in COVID-19. Germline CDR1 reads SGHDN; CDR2 reads FVKESK. V was trimmed by 1 base and J by 3 bases, leaving 13 bases between them. The CDR3 contains 15 residues. Data came from immunoSEQ multiplex PCR; TCRdb stores just in-frame clones and leaves some out. The table shows 470,000 or so clones, with 70% to 90% occurring only once. This clonotype was obtained from a human donor in a cohort sampled during active COVID-19. Sequenced sample: peripheral blood. The gene calls are TRBV14 and TRBJ2-7, with D perhaps TRBD2 (6 bases). The CDR3 here is CASSQGGGGIYEQYF. CDR3 DNA: TGTGCCAGCAGCCAAGGGGGAGGTGGGATCTACGAGCAGTACTTC.